The source of this TCR beta chain is a study of blood T cell repertoires in COVID-19. Whole-study context: COVID-19 samples from acute and convalescent phases originated in the United States, Italy and Spain. T cells, B-cell-depleted T cells, or PBMCs supplied cDNA or gDNA.

Per the study methods: Using reference gene primer amplification, nucleated cell counts were estimated. The method was immunoSEQ multiplex PCR; TCRdb's version includes in-frame clones alone and lacks a portion of them. V and J calls and clone size come straight from that table; D and trimming were deduced from the DNA. The data show approximately 180,000 clones, 89% seen once. Participants were aged about 18 to 90 years, lived in over 20 US areas, and enrolled virtually. Sequencing input: PBMCs or T cells enriched from blood (not recorded which). The TCR was taken from a woman between 40 and 50 years old with acute COVID-19.

CDR3 sequence reads: CASSEQPQGAADTQYF. Here the CDR3 DNA reads TGTGCCAGCAGTGAACAACCACAGGGGGCAGCAGATACGCAGTATTTT. J is TRBJ2-3 and V is TRBV6-1; 9 bases match TRBD1. Germline CDR1 and CDR2: MNHNS and SASEGT. V lost 2 bases, J lost 4 bases, and 7 bases stayed unmatched. This CDR3 spans 16 amino acids.